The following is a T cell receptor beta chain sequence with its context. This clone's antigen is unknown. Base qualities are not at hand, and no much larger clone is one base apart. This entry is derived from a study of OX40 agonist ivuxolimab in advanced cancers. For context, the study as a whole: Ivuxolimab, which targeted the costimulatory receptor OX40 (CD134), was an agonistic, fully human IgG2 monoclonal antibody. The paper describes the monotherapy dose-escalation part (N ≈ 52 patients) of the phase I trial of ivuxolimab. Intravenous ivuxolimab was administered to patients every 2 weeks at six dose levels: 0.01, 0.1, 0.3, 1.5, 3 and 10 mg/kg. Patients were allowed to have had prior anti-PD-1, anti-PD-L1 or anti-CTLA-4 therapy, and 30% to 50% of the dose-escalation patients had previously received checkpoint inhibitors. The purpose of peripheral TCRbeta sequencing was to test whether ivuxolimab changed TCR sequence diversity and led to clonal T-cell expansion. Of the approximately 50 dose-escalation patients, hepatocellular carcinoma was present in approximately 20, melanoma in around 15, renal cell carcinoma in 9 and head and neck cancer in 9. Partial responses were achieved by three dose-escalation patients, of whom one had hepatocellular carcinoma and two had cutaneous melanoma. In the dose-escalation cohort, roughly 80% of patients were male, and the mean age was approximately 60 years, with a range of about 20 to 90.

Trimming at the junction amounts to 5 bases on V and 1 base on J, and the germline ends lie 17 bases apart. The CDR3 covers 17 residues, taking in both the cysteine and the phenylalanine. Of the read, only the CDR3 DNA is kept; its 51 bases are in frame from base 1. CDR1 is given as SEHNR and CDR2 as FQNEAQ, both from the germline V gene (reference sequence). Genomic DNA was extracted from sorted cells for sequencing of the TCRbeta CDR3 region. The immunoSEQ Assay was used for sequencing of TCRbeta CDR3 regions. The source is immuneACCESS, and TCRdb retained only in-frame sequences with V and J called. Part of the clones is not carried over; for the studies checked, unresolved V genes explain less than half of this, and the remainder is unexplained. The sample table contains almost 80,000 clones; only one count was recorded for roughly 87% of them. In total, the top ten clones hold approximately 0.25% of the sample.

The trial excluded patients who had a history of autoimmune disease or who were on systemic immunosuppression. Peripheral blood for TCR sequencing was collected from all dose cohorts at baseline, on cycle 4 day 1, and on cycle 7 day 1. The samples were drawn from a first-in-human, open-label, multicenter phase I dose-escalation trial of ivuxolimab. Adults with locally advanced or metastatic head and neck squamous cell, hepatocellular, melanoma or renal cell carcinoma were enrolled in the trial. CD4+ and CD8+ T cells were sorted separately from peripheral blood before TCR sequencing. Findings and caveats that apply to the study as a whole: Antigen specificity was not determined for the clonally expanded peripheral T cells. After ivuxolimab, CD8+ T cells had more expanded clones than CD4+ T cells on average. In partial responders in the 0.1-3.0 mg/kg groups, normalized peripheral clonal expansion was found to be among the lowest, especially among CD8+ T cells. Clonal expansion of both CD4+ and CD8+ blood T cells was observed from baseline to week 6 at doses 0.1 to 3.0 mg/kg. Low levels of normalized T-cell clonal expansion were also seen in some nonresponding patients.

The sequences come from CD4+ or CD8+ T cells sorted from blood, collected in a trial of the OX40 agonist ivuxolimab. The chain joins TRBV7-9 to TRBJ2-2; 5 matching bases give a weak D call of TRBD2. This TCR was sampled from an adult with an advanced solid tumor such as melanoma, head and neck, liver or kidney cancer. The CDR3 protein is CASSRRVTDRNTGELFF. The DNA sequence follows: TGTGCCAGCAGCCGGCGGGTGACCGATAGGAACACCGGGGAGCTGTTTTTT.